This TCR beta chain was obtained from a study of CD8+ T cells in alopecia areata. RNA extraction and reverse transcription yielded cDNA as sequencing template. Some clones are missing from TCRdb's copy, which holds only in-frame ones; the method was immunoSEQ multiplex PCR. Here the sample spans 140,000 to 150,000 clones, roughly 53% being singletons. Trimming cost V 7 bases and J 6 bases, with 21 bases left between them. Germline CDR1 reads SGHRS; CDR2 reads YFSETQ. The CDR3 has 15 residues. The starting material was CD4+ T cells sorted from blood, obtained at week 0. This sequence joins TRBV5-1 and TRBJ2-3; maybe TRBD2 (7 bases). This TCR derives from a human donor with alopecia areata. The CDR3, as DNA: TGCGCCAGCCGGAGGGCGGGGGCTCCTTCGGATACGCAGTATTTT. This codes for CASRRAGAPSDTQYF.